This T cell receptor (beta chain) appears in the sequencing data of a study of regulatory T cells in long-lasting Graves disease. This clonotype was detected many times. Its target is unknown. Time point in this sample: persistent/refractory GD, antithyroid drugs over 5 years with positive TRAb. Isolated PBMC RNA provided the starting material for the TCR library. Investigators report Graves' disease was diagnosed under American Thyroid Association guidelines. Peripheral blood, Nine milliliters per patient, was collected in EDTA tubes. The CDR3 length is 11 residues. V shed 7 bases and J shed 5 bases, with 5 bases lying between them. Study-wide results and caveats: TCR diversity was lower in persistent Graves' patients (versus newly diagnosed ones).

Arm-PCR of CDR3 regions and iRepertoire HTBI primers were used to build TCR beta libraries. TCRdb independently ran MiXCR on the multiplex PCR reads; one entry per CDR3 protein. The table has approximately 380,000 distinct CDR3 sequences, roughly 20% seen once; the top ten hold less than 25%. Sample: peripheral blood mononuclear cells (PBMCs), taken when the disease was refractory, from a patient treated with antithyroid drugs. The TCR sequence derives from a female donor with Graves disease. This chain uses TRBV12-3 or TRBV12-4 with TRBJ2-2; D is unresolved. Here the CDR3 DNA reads TGTGCCAGCACTTTTACCGGGGAGCTGTTTTTT. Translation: CASTFTGELFF.